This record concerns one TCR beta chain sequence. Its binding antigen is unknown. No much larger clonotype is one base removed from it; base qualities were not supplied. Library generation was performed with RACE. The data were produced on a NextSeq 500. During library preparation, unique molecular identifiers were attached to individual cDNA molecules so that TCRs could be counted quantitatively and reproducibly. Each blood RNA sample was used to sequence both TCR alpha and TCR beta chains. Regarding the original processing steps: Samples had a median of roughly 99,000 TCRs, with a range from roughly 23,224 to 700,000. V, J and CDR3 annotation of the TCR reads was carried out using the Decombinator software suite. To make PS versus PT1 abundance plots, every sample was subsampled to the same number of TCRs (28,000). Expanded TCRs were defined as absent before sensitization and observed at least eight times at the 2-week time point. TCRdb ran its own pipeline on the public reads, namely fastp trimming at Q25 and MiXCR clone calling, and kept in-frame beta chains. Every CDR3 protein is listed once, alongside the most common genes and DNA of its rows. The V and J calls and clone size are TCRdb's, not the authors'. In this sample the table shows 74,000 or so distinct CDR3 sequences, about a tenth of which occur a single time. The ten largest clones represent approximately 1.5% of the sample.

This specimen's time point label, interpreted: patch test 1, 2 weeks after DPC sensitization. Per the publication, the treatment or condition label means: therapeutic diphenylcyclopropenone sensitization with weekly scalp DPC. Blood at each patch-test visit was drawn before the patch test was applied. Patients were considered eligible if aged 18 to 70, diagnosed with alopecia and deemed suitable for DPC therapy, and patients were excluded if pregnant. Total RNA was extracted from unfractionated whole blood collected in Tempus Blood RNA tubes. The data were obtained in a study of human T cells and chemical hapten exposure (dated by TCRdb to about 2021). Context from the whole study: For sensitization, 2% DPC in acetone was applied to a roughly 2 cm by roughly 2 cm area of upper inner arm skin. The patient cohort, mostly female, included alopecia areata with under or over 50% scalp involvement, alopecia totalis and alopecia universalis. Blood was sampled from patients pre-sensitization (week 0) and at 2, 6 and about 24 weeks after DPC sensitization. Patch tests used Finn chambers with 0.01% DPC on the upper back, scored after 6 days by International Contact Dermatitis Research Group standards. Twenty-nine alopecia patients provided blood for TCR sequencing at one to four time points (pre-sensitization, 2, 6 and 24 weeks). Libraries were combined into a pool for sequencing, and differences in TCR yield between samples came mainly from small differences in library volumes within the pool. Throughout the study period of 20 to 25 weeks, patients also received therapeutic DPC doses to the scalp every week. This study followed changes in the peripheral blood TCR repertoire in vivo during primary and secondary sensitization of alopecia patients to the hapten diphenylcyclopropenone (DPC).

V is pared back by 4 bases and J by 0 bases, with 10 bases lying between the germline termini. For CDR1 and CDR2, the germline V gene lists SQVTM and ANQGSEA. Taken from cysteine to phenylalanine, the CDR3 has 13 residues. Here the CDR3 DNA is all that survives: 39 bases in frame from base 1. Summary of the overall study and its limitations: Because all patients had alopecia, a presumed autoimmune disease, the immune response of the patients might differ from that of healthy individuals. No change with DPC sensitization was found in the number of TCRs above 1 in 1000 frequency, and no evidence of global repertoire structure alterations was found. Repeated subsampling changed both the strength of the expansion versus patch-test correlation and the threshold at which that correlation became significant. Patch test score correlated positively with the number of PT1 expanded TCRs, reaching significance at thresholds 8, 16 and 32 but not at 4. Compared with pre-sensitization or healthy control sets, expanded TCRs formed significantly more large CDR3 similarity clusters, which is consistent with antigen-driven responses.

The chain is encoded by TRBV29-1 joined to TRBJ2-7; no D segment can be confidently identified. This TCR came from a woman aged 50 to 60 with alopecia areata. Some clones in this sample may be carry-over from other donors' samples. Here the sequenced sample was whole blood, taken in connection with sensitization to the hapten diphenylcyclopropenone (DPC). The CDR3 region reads CSVGRPSSYEQYF. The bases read TGCAGCGTTGGACGTCCGAGCTCCTACGAGCAGTACTTC.